The text below deals with one TCR beta chain. This sample was included in a study of control samples from healthy donors and cancer patients. Per germline, CDR1 KGHSH and CDR2 LQKENI. This CDR3 is built from 17 residues. V lost 1 base to trimming and J lost 0 bases; unmatched junction nucleotides: 6. Sequenced by immunoSEQ multiplex PCR; TCRdb stores in-frame clones only, minus some. This sample has 130,000 to 150,000 clones, with about 89% found just once. The sample was blood. The sequence derives from a man in his thirties or forties in good health. This sequence joins TRBV18 and TRBJ2-1, with 7 bases lining up with TRBD2. The CDR3 spells CASSPRAGLSSYNEQFF. For the CDR3, the DNA is TGTGCCAGCTCACCACGAGCGGGACTTAGCTCCTACAATGAGCAGTTCTTC. Full variable domain (missing parts from reference TRBV18 and TRBJ2-1): NAGVMQNPRHLVRRRGQEARLRCSPMKGHSHVYWYRQLPEEGLKFMVYLQKENIIDESGMPKERFSAEFPKEGPSILRIQQVVRGDSAAYFCASSPRAGLSSYNEQFFGPGTRLTVL.